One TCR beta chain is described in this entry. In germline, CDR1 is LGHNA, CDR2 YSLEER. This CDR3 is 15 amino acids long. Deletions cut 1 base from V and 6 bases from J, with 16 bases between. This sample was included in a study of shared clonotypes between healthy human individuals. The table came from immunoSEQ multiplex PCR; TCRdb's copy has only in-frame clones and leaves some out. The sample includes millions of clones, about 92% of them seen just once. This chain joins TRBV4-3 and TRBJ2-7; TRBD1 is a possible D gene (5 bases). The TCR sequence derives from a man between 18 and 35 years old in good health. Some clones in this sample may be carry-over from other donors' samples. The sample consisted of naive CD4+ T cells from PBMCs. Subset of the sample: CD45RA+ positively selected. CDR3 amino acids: CASSQVWQGLGEQYF. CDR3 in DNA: TGCGCCAGCAGCCAAGTGTGGCAGGGCTTAGGCGAGCAGTACTTC.